This T cell receptor beta chain was sequenced in a study of early T cells in non-severe SARS-CoV-2 infection. Study-level information: The sequenced material was bulk RNA from unsorted whole blood, and its chains were unpaired.

Unique molecular identifiers were attached to individual cDNA molecules. TCRdb re-called the 5' RACE reads through MiXCR, storing one row per CDR3 protein. Of 60,000 to 65,000 distinct CDR3 sequences listed, 8.8% are singletons. Sequenced material: whole blood, taken at baseline. The receptor's source is an adult who was a healthcare worker with PCR-confirmed SARS-CoV-2 infection or an uninfected control (not recorded which).

This CDR3 reads CAISVEAGVTNGYTF. The DNA for the CDR3 is TGTGCCATCAGTGTGGAGGCAGGAGTAACCAATGGCTACACCTTC. The J gene is TRBJ1-2, the V gene TRBV10-3; no firm D call. The CDR3 is 15 amino acids. V dropped 4 bases and J dropped 6 bases, with 18 bases sitting between them. Germline assignment: CDR1 ENHRY and CDR2 SYGVKD.